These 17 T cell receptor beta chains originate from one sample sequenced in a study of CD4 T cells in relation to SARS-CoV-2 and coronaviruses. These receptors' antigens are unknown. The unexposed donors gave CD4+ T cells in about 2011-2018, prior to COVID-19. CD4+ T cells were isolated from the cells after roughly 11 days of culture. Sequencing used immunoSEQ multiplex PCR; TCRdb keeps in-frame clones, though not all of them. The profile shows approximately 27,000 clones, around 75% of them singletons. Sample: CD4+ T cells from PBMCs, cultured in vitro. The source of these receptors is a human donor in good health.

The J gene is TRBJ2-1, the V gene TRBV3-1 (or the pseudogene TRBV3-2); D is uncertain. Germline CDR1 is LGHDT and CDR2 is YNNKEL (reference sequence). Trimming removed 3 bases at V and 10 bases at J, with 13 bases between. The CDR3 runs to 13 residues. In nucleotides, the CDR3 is TGTGCCAGCAGCCACGAGTTCAGACACGAGCAGTTCTTC. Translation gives CASSHEFRHEQFF.

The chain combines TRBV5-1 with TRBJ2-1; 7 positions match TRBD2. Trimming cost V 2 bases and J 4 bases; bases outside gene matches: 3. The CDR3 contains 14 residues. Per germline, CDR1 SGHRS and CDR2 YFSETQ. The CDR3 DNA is TGCGCCAGCAGCTTAAGCGGGGATTACAATGAGCAGTTCTTC. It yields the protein CASSLSGDYNEQFF.

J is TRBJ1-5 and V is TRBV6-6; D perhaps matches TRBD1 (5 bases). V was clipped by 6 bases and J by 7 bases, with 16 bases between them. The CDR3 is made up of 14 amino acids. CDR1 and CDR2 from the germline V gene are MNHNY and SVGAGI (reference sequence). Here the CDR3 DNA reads TGTGCCAGCAGCCTCCTTGGGGGGGAGCAGCCCCAGCATTTT. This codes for CASSLLGGEQPQHF.

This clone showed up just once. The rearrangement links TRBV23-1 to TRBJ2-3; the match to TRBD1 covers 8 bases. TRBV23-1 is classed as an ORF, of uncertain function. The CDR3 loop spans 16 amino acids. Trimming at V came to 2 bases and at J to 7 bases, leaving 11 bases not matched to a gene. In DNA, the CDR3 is TGCGCCAGCAGTCAACCGACAGGGGACACCCCCCATACGCAGTATTTT. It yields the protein CASSQPTGDTPHTQYF.

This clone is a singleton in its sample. The CDR3 loop reads CASSQNRAGLAGGSETQYF. The CDR3 DNA sequence: TGCGCCAGCAGCCAGAACCGGGCTGGGCTAGCGGGGGGAAGTGAGACCCAGTACTTC. The chain is built from TRBV4-1 and TRBJ2-5; TRBD2 agrees at 11 bases. The junction had 17 bases not matched to a gene; V was cut back by 3 bases and J by 5 bases. The CDR3 has 19 residues. Germline CDR1 reads MGHRA; CDR2 reads YSYEKL.

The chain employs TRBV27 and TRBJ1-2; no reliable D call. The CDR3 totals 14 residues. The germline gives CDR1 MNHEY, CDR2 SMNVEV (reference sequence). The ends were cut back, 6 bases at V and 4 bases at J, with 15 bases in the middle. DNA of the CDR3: TGTGCCAGCAGCCCCGCGCGGAGTTCCTATGGCTACACCTTC. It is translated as CASSPARSSYGYTF.

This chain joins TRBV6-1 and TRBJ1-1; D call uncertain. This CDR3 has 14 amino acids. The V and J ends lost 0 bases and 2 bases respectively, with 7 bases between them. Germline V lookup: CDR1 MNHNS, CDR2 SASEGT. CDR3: CASSEATGNTEAFF. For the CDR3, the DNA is TGTGCCAGCAGTGAAGCTACGGGAAACACTGAAGCTTTCTTT.

CDR3 sequence: CASSPRGEAGKSSSYNEQFF. Written as DNA, the CDR3 is TGTGCCAGCAGCCCTAGGGGGGAAGCGGGAAAGTCGAGCTCCTACAATGAGCAGTTCTTC. The chain joins TRBV7-3 to TRBJ2-1; a weak D match, TRBD2 (7 bases). This CDR3 is 20 amino acids long. V was clipped by 5 bases and J by 0 bases, with 26 bases between them. CDR1 and CDR2 from the germline V gene are SGHTA and FQGTGA.

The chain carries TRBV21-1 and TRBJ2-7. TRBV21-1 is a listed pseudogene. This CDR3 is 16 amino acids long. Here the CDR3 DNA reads TGTGCCAGCAGCAAAGCCCTCGACCCAAGGTCCTACGAGCAGTACTTC. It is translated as CASSKALDPRSYEQYF.

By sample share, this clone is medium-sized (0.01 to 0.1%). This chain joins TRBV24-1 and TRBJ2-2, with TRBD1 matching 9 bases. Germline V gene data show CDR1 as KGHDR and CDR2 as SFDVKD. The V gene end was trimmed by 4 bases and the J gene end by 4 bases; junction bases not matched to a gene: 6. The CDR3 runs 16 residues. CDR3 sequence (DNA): TGTGCCACCAGTGACTGGACAGGGGCGAGCACCGGGGAGCTGTTTTTT. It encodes CATSDWTGASTGELFF.

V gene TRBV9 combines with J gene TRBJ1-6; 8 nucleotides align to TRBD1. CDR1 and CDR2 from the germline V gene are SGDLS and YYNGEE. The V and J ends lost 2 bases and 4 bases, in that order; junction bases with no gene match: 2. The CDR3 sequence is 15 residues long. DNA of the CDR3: TGTGCCAGCAGCGTTCGGACAGGGTATAATTCACCCCTCCACTTT. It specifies CASSVRTGYNSPLHF.

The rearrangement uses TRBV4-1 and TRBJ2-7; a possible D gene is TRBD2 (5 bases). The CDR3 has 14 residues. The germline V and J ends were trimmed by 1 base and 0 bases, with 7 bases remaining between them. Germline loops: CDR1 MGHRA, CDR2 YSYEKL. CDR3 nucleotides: TGCGCCAGCAGCCAAGGACGGGGCTCCTACGAGCAGTACTTC. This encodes CASSQGRGSYEQYF.

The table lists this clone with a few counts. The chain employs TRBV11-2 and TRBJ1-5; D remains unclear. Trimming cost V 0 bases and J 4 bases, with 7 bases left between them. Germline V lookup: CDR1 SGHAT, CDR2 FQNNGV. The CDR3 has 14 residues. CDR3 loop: CASSLDIRNQPQHF. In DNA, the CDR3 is TGTGCCAGCAGCTTAGATATCCGAAATCAGCCCCAGCATTTT. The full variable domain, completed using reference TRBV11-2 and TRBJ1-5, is EAGVAQSPRYKIIEKRQSVAFWCNPISGHATLYWYQQILGQGPKLLIQFQNNGVVDDSQLPKDRFSAERLKGVDSTLKIQPAKLEDSAVYLCASSLDIRNQPQHFGDGTRLSIL.

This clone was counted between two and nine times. DNA of the CDR3: TGTGCCAGTAGTAGGGGTACGCACACTGAAGCTTTCTTT. It encodes CASSRGTHTEAFF. The rearrangement joins TRBV19 to TRBJ1-1; D unresolved. Germline-derived CDR1 and CDR2 are LNHDA and SQIVND (reference sequence). Deletions cut 4 bases from V and 3 bases from J, with 9 bases between. The CDR3 length is 13 residues.

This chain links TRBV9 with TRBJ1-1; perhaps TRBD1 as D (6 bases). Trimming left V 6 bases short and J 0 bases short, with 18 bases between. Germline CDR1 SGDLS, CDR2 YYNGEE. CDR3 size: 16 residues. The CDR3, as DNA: TGTGCCAGCACCACCGGGACACAATTCATGAACACTGAAGCTTTCTTT. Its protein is CASTTGTQFMNTEAFF.

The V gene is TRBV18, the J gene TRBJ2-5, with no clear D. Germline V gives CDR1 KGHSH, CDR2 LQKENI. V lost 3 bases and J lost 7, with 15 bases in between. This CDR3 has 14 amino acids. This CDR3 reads CASSPDLNKGTQYF. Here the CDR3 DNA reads TGTGCCAGCTCACCGGATCTCAACAAAGGGACCCAGTACTTC.

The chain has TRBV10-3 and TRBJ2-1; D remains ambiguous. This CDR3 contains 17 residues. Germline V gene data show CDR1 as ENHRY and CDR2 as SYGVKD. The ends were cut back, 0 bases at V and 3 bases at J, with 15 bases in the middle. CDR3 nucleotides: TGTGCCATCAGTGAGTCGATTCAAGCTACCAACTACAATGAGCAGTTCTTC. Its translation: CAISESIQATNYNEQFF.